This is a list of T cell receptor beta chains from one sample in a study of shared clonotypes between healthy human individuals. Data came from immunoSEQ multiplex PCR; TCRdb stores just in-frame clones and leaves some out. Here the sample spans 400,000 to 550,000 clones, approximately 79% being singletons. The specimen was PBMCs. These receptors originate from a woman between 40 and 50 years old in good health. Some clones in this sample may be carry-over from other donors' samples. The CDR3 runs from the conserved cysteine through the conserved F or W. A D gene is named only where the DNA matches it firmly. Rows give clone size only sometimes, using once, few, many, or a class for an expanded clone.

J,V,D,size,CDR3,DNA
TRBJ1-5,TRBV19,TRBD1,-,CATQGGNRGPNQPQHF,TGTGCCACACAGGGGGGAAATAGAGGGCCAAATCAGCCCCAGCATTTT
TRBJ1-5,TRBV28,-,-,CASTRTREYGQPQHF,TGTGCCAGCACCCGAACCAGGGAGTATGGTCAGCCCCAGCATTTT
TRBJ1-2,TRBV7-2,-,-,CASSLSASNYGYTF,TGTGCCAGCAGCTTATCGGCCTCTAACTATGGCTACACCTTC
TRBJ1-2,TRBV28,-,-,CASSLFDGTRDGYTF,TGTGCCAGCAGTTTATTCGACGGGACACGAGATGGCTACACCTTC
TRBJ1-1,TRBV19,TRBD1,-,CASSITGVRSSSEAFF,TGTGCCAGTAGTATAACAGGGGTAAGAAGTTCCTCTGAAGCTTTCTTT
TRBJ2-7,TRBV5-8,TRBD2,few,CASSLAKAGGRRYEQYF,TGTGCCAGCAGCTTGGCAAAGGCGGGAGGGCGTAGGTACGAGCAGTACTTC
TRBJ2-3,TRBV21-1,-,once,CASSKARSGDCTDTQYF,TGTGCCAGCAGCAAAGCGAGGAGCGGAGATTGCACAGATACGCAGTATTTT
TRBJ2-1,TRBV5-4,TRBD2,-,CASSSDMGGGQFF,TGTGCCAGCAGCAGTGACATGGGCGGGGGGCAGTTCTTC
TRBJ1-2,TRBV11-2,-,-,CASSSSGGRYGYTF,TGTGCCAGCAGCTCGAGCGGAGGGAGATATGGCTACACCTTC
TRBJ1-5,TRBV7-2,-,-,CASSLEMAEISNQPQHF,TGTGCCAGCAGCTTAGAAATGGCGGAGATTAGCAATCAGCCCCAGCATTTT
TRBJ1-2,TRBV18,TRBD1,-,CASSPSRQGYGYTF,TGTGCCAGCTCACCGTCGAGACAGGGATATGGCTACACCTTC
TRBJ1-2,TRBV27,TRBD1,-,CASSRNRGGNYGYTF,TGTGCCAGCAGCCGAAACAGGGGCGGGAACTATGGCTACACCTTC
TRBJ2-3,TRBV7-9,TRBD1,-,CASRRRQGRSTDTQYF,TGTGCCAGCAGACGTAGACAGGGGAGGAGCACAGATACGCAGTATTTT
TRBJ2-5,TRBV7-3,TRBD2,-,CASSPGLAGVGETQYF,TGTGCCAGCAGCCCTGGACTAGCGGGAGTCGGAGAGACCCAGTACTTC